A single sample gave rise to the 9 T cell receptor beta chains below, sequenced in a study of cytomegalovirus exposure and HLA in healthy donors. The PCR employed 60 Vbeta primers together with 13 Jbeta primers. Profiling relied on immunoSEQ multiplex PCR, and the TCRdb table lists in-frame clones only, not all of them. Of fewer than 110,000 clones listed, around 85% are singletons. Input material: PBMCs. The receptors come from a man younger than 45 in good health and CMV-seronegative.

The chain recombines TRBV5-4 with TRBJ2-7, with TRBD2 matching 12 bases. J lost 5 bases, V lost 4 bases, and 10 bases had no gene match. CDR1 is SGHNT and CDR2 is YYREEE in the germline V gene (reference sequence). CDR3 length: 16 amino acids. The CDR3 DNA reads TGTGCCAGCAGCCCTATACTAGCGGGAGGTATAAACGAGCAGTACTTC. This gives the protein CASSPILAGGINEQYF. Combining the CDR3 with reference TRBV5-4 and TRBJ2-7 gives the whole variable domain ETGVTQSPTHLIKTRGQQVTLRCSSQSGHNTVSWYQQALGQGPQFIFQYYREEENGRGNFPPRFSGLQFPNYSSELNVNALELDDSALYLCASSPILAGGINEQYFGPGTRLTVT.

This clone occurred a few times. The gene calls are TRBV5-1 and TRBJ2-3, with 7 bases identical to TRBD1. Germline loops: CDR1 SGHRS, CDR2 YFSETQ. Unmatched junction bases numbered 10, after V lost 4 bases and J lost 2 bases. This CDR3 comprises 16 residues. The CDR3 region has the DNA TGCGCCAGCAGCGCCGCCTCGGGGACAGACACAGATACGCAGTATTTT. It codes for CASSAASGTDTDTQYF.

The gene calls are TRBV6-6 and TRBJ2-5, with a tentative D call TRBD1 (8 bases). Germline V lookup: CDR1 MNHNY, CDR2 SVGAGI (reference sequence). The CDR3 spans 14 residues. The V end was cut by 6 bases, the J end by 2 bases, with 13 bases between. The CDR3 protein is CASRQQGGQETQYF. The CDR3 bases are TGTGCCAGCAGGCAACAGGGGGGGCAAGAGACCCAGTACTTC.

J is TRBJ2-3 and V is TRBV4-2; TRBD2 aligns across 11 bases. The CDR3 runs 17 residues. V shed 3 bases, J shed 5 bases, and the junction held 10 bases outside the gene matches. Germline V gene sequence: CDR1 LGHNA, CDR2 YNFKEQ. This CDR3 is CASSQDPGLAEEDTQYF. The DNA of the CDR3 is TGTGCCAGCAGCCAGGATCCGGGACTAGCGGAGGAAGATACGCAGTATTTT.

This clone was recorded a few times. The chain combines TRBV28 with TRBJ1-5; 7 positions match TRBD1. CDR3 size: 15 residues. Trimming took 6 bases from V and 2 from J; bases not matched to a gene: 7. CDR1 is MDHEN and CDR2 is SYDVKM in the germline V gene. Here the CDR3 reads CASSTGQEGNQPQHF. The CDR3 DNA is TGTGCCAGCAGCACTGGACAGGAGGGCAATCAGCCCCAGCATTTT.

V usage is TRBV5-1 and J usage is TRBJ2-5; a weak D match, TRBD2 (5 bases). The CDR3 contains 15 residues. V lost 1 base to trimming and J lost 5 bases, with 15 bases between them. Germline values: CDR1 SGHRS, CDR2 YFSETQ. The CDR3, as DNA: TGCGCCAGCAGCTTGATGCCGGGGAAAGGGGAGACCCAGTACTTC. Translation: CASSLMPGKGETQYF.

This clone was detected a few times. The J gene is TRBJ2-1, the V gene TRBV5-8, with D possibly TRBD1 on 5 matching bases. CDR3 size: 15 residues. From germline, CDR1 is SGHTS and CDR2 YDEGEE. V lost 0 bases, J lost 0 bases, and 7 bases lay in between. CDR3 protein: CASSLGQSSYNEQFF. The CDR3 nucleotides are TGTGCCAGCAGCTTGGGACAGAGCTCCTACAATGAGCAGTTCTTC.

The genes are TRBV29-1 and TRBJ2-2; D is perhaps TRBD2 (5 bases). The CDR3 extends over 13 amino acids. V was trimmed by 7 bases and J by 8 bases, leaving 17 bases between them. In germline, CDR1 is SQVTM, CDR2 ANQGSEA. DNA of the CDR3: TGCAGCGCCGACATTGGAGGTTCGGGGGAGCTGTTTTTT. Translated, it gives CSADIGGSGELFF.

The chain recombines TRBV18 with TRBJ1-3; D is unclear. V was trimmed by 2 bases and J by 4 bases, leaving 6 bases between them. There are 13 residues in the CDR3. Germline V CDR1 and CDR2: KGHSH, LQKENI. The CDR3 DNA follows: TGTGCCAGCTCACCATCGGGAGGAAACACCATATATTTT. It encodes CASSPSGGNTIYF.